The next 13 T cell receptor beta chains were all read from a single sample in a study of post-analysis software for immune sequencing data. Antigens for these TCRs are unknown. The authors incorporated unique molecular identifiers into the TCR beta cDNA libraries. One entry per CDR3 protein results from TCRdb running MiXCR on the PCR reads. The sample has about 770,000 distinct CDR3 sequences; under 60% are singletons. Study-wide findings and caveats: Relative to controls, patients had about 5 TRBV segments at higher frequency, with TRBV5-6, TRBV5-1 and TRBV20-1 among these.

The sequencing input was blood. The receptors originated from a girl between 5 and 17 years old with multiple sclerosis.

This chain's CDR3 is CASSPSRQGVAQNIQYF. In nucleotides, the CDR3 is TGTGCCAGCAGCCCCTCGCGACAGGGGGTGGCCCAAAACATTCAGTACTTC. The chain joins TRBV12-3 or TRBV12-4 to TRBJ2-4, with TRBD1 matching over 9 bases. This CDR3 has 17 residues. Losses at the gene ends were 6 bases for V and 5 bases for J; bases not matched to a gene: 14.

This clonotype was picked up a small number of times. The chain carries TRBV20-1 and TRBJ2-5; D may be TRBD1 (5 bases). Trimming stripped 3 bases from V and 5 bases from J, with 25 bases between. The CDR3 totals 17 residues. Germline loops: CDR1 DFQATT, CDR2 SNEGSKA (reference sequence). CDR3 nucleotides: TGCAGTGCTAGTCTGGCTAGTCAGGGCCTGATTGCCGAGACCCAGTACTTC. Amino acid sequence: CSASLASQGLIAETQYF.

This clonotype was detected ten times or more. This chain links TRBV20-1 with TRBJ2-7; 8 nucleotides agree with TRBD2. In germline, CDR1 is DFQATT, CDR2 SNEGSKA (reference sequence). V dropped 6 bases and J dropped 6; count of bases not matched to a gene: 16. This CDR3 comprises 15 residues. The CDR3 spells CSAQTEAGASPEQYF. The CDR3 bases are TGCAGTGCCCAGACCGAAGCGGGAGCTTCGCCCGAGCAGTACTTC.

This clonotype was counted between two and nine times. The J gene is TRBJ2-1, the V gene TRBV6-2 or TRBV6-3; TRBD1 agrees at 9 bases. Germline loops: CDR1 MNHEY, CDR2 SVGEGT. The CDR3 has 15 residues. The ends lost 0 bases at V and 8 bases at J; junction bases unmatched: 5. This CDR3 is CASSYSGQGSHEQFF. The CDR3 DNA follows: TGTGCCAGCAGTTACTCGGGACAGGGATCCCATGAGCAGTTCTTC.

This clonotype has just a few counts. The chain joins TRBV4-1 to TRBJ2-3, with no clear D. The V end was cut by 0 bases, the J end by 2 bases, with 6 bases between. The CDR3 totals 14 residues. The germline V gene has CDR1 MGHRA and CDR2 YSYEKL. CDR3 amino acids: CASSQEGFTDTQYF. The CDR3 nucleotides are TGCGCCAGCAGCCAAGAGGGATTCACAGATACGCAGTATTTT.

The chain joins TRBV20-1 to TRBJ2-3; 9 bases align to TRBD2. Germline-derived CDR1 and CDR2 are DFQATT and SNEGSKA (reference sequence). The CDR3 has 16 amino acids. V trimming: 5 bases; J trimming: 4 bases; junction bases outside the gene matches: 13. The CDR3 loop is CSAGRSSGSISDTQYF. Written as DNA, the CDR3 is TGCAGTGCTGGCAGAAGTAGCGGGAGTATTTCAGATACGCAGTATTTT.

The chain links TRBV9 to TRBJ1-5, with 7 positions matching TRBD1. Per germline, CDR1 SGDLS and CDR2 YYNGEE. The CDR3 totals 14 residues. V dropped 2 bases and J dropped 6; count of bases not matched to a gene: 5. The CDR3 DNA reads TGTGCCAGCAGCGTGACAGGGAAAGGTCAGCCCCAGCATTTT. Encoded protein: CASSVTGKGQPQHF.

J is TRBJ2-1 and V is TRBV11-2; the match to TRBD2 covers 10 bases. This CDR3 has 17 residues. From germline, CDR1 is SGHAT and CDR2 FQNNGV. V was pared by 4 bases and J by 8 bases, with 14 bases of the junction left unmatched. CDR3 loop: CASSSLASGSWIDEQFF. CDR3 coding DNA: TGTGCCAGCAGCTCCCTGGCTAGCGGGAGTTGGATCGATGAGCAGTTCTTC.

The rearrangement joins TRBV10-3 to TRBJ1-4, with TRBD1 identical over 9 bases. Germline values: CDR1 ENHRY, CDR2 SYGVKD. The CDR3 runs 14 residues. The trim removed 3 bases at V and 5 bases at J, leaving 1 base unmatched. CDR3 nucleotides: TGTGCCATCAGTGATACAGGGGGCAATGAAAAACTGTTTTTT. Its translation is CAISDTGGNEKLFF.

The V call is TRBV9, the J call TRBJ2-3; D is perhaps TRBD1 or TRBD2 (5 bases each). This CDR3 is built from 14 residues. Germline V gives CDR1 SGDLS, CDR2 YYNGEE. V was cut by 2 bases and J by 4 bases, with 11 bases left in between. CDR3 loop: CASSVGASPDTQYF. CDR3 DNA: TGTGCCAGCAGCGTCGGGGCTTCCCCAGATACGCAGTATTTT.

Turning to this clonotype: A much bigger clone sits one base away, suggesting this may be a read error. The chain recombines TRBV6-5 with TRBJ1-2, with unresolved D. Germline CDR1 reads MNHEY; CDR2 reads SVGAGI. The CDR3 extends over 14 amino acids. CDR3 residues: CASSRLTADYGCTF. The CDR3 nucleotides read TGTGCCAGCAGCCGCCTTACAGCCGACTATGGCTGCACCTTC.

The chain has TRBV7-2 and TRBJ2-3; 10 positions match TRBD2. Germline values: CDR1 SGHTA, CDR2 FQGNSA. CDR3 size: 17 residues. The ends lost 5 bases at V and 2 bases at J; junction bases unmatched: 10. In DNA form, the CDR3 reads TGTGCCAGCAGCCCCTACCCACTAGCGGGACCCACAGATACGCAGTATTTT. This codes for CASSPYPLAGPTDTQYF.

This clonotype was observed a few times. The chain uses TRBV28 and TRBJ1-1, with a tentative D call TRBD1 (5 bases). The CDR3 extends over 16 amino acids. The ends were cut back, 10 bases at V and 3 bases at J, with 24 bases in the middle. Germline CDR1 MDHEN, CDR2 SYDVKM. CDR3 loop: CATLEAGRGGDTEAFF. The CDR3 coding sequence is TGTGCCACCCTAGAGGCAGGCCGTGGAGGGGACACTGAAGCTTTCTTT.